Here is one T cell receptor (beta chain) with its context. The sample comes from a study of blood T cells in healthy people across ages. With a J-beta primer mix and a sample-barcoded 5' primer, a second PCR ran about 6 to 11 cycles. TCRdb re-called the 5' RACE reads through MiXCR, storing one row per CDR3 protein. The profile shows 850,000 or so distinct CDR3 sequences, 25% to 35% of them singletons. The CDR3 totals 12 residues. Germline CDR1 and CDR2: SGHTA and FQGNSA. Trimming took 5 bases from V and 6 from J, leaving 8 bases between them. With each sample, at least 5 micrograms of total RNA were extracted.

The TCR sequence derives from a woman aged 80 or over in good health. The rearrangement links TRBV7-2 to TRBJ2-1; D gene uncertain. Sequencing input: blood. The CDR3 sequence: CASSPKANEQFF. DNA of the CDR3: TGTGCCAGCAGCCCAAAAGCCAATGAGCAGTTCTTC.